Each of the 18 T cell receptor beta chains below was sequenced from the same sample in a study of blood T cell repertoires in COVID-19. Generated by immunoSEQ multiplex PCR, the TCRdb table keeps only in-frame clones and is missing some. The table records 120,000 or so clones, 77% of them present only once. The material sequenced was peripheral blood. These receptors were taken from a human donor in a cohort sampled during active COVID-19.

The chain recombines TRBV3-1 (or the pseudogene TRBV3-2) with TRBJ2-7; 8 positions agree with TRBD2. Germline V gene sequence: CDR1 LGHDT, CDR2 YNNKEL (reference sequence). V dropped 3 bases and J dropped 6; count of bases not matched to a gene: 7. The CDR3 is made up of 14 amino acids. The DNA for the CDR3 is TGTGCCAGCAGCCACGGGACTAGGGGCTCCGAGCAGTACTTC. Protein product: CASSHGTRGSEQYF.

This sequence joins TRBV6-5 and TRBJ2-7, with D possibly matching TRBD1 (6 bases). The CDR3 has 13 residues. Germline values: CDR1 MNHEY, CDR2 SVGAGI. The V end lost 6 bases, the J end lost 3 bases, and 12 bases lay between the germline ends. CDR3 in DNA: TGTGCCAGCAGCAGGGACACCAGCTACGAGCAGTACTTC. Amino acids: CASSRDTSYEQYF.

The CDR3 DNA is TGTGCCAGTACCCCAGTGGACAGGGCTGAAGCTTTCTTT. Its translation: CASTPVDRAEAFF. This chain links TRBV19 with TRBJ1-1; TRBD1 matches at 8 bases. Germline assignment: CDR1 LNHDA and CDR2 SQIVND (reference sequence). This CDR3 is 13 amino acids long. The V segment lost 7 bases and the J segment 6 bases; nucleotides outside the gene matches: 7.

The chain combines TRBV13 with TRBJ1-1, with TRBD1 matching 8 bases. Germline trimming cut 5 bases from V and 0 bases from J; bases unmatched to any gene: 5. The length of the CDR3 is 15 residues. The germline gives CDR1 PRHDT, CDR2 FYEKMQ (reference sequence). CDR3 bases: TGTGCCAGCAGCACCCGGACAGGGATGAACACTGAAGCTTTCTTT. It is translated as CASSTRTGMNTEAFF.

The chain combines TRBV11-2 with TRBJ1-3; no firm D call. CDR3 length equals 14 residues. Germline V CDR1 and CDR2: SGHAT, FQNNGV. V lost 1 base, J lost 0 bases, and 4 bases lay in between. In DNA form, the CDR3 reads TGTGCCAGCAGCTTAGTCGGCTCTGGAAACACCATATATTTT. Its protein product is CASSLVGSGNTIYF.

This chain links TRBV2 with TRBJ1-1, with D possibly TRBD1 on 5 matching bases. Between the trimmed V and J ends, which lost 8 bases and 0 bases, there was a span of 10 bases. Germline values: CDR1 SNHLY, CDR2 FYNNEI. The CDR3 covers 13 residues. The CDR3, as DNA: TGTGCCAGCTCGGGGGTCATGAACACTGAAGCTTTCTTT. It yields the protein CASSGVMNTEAFF.

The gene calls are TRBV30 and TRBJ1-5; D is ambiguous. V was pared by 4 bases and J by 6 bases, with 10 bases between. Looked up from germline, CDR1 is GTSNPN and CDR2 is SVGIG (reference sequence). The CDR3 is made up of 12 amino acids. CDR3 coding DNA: TGTGCCTGGAAGAAAGGGAGTCAGCCCCAGCATTTT. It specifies CAWKKGSQPQHF. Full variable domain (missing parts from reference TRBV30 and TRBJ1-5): SQTIHQWPATLVQPVGSPLSLECTVEGTSNPNLYWYRQAAGRGLQLLFYSVGIGQISSEVPQNLSASRPQDRQFILSSKKLLLSDSGFYLCAWKKGSQPQHFGDGTRLSIL.

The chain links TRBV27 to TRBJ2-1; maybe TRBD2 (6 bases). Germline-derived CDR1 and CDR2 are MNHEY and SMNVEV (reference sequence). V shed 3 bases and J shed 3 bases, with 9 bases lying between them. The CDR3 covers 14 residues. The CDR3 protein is CASSLAGLYNEQFF. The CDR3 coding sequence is TGTGCCAGCAGTTTGGCGGGGCTCTACAATGAGCAGTTCTTC.

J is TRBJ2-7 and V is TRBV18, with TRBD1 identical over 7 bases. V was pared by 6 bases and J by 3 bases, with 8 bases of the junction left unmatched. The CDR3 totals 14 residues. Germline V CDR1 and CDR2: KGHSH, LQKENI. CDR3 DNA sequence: TGTGCCAGCTCGACTGGGCAGGGGGACTACGAGCAGTACTTC. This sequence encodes CASSTGQGDYEQYF.

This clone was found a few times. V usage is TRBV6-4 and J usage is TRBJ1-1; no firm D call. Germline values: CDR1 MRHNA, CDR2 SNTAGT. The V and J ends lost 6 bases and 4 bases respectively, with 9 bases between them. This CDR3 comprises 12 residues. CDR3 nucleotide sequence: TGTGCCAGCAGGGGAGGAGGCACTGAAGCTTTCTTT. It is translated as CASRGGGTEAFF.

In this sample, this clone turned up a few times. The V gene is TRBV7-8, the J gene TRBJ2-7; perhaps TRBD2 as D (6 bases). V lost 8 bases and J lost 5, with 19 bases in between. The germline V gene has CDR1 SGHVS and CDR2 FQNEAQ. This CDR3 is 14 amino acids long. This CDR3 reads CASGGYGGSDEQYF. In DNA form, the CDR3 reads TGTGCCAGCGGTGGGTACGGGGGATCCGACGAGCAGTACTTC.

As DNA, the CDR3 is TGTGCCAGCAGCTTTCTGACAGGGAGGAAGGGAAATTCACCCCTCCACTTT. The encoded protein is CASSFLTGRKGNSPLHF. The genes are TRBV11-2 and TRBJ1-6; the match to TRBD1 covers 7 bases. Germline-derived CDR1 and CDR2 are SGHAT and FQNNGV. The CDR3 contains 17 residues. Trimming took 3 bases from V and 7 from J; bases not matched to a gene: 12.

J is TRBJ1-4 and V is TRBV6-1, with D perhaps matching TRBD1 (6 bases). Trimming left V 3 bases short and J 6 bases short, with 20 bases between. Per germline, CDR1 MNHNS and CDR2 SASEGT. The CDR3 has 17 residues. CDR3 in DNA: TGTGCCAGCAGTGAGCAGCCGGTTGAAGGGGGGGATGAAAAACTGTTTTTT. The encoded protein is CASSEQPVEGGDEKLFF.

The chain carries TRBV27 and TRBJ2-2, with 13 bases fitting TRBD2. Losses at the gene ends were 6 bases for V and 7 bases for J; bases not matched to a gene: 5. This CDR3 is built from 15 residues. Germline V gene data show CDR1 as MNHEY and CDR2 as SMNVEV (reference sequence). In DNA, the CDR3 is TGTGCCAGCAGGACTAGCGGGAGGATGGTCGGGGAGCTGTTTTTT. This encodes CASRTSGRMVGELFF.

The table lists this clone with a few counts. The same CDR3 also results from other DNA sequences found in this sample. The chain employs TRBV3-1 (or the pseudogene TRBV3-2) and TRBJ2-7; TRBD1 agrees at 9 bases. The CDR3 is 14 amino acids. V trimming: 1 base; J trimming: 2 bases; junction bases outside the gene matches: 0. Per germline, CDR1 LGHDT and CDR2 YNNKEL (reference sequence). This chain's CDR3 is CASSQGDRAYEQYF. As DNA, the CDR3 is TGTGCCAGCAGCCAAGGGGACAGGGCCTACGAGCAGTACTTC.

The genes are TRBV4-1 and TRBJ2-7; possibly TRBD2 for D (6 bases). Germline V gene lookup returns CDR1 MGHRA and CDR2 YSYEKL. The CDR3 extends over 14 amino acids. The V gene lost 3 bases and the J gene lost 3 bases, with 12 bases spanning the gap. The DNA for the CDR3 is TGCGCCAGCAGCCAGCGGGACGGGGACTACGAGCAGTACTTC. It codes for CASSQRDGDYEQYF.

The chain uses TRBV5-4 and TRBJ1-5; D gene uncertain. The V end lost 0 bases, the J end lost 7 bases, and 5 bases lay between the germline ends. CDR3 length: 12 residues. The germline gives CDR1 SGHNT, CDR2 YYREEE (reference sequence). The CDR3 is CASSLDSQPQHF. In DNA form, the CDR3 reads TGTGCCAGCAGCTTGGACTCCCAGCCCCAGCATTTT. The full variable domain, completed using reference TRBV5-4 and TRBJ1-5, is ETGVTQSPTHLIKTRGQQVTLRCSSQSGHNTVSWYQQALGQGPQFIFQYYREEENGRGNFPPRFSGLQFPNYSSELNVNALELDDSALYLCASSLDSQPQHFGDGTRLSIL.

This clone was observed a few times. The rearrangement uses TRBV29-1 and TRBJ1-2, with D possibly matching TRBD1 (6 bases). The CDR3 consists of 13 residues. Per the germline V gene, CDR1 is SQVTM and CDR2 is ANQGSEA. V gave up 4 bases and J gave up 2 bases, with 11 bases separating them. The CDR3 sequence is CSVALGQNYGYTF. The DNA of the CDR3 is TGCAGCGTTGCACTCGGACAGAACTATGGCTACACCTTC.